Listed below are T cell receptor beta chains from one sample, sequenced in a study of cytomegalovirus exposure and HLA in healthy donors. Profiled with immunoSEQ multiplex PCR; TCRdb holds only in-frame clones, not every one. The table includes around 150,000 clones, 88% detected once. Sample: PBMCs. The receptor set was obtained from a man younger than 35 in good health and CMV-seronegative. Both conserved end residues are part of each CDR3. D genes are given only for firm matches. A row's size may be missing; if present it is once, few, many or a size class.

J | size | D | V | DNA | CDR3
TRBJ1-5 | - | - | TRBV28 | TGTGCCAGCAGTTCAATCGGGGGTTATCAGCCCCAGCATTTT | CASSSIGGYQPQHF
TRBJ2-3 | once | TRBD1 | TRBV5-1 | TGCGCCAGCAGCTTGACCAGGGGGAGCACAGATACGCAGTATTTT | CASSLTRGSTDTQYF
TRBJ2-1 | - | - | TRBV5-1 | TGCGCCAGCAGCTTCTCACTAGCAAGGGAGCAGTTCTTC | CASSFSLAREQFF
TRBJ2-1 | - | TRBD2 | TRBV27 | TGTGCCAGCAGTTCGCTCTCACTAGCGGGGGGCCGCAATGAGCAGTTCTTC | CASSSLSLAGGRNEQFF
TRBJ1-4 | - | TRBD1 | TRBV15 | TGTGCCACCAGCACGGGGGACAGAGTAAATGAAAAACTGTTTTTT | CATSTGDRVNEKLFF
TRBJ1-3 | - | TRBD1 | TRBV2 | TGTGCCAGCAGCTATGGTACCCCGACAGGGGGGAACACCATATATTTT | CASSYGTPTGGNTIYF
TRBJ1-6 | - | - | TRBV7-9 | TGTGCCAGCAGCCGCGACCGAGACCTTCGGGATTCACCCCTCCACTTT | CASSRDRDLRDSPLHF
TRBJ2-5 | once | - | TRBV28 | TGTGCCAGCAGTTCAATCCGAGTTGTGTACCAAGAGACCCAGTACTTC | CASSSIRVVYQETQYF
TRBJ1-6 | few | - | TRBV6-1 | TGTGCCAGCAGTGCCCCGGACATTTCACCCCTCCACTTT | CASSAPDISPLHF
TRBJ1-1 | - | - | TRBV27 | TGTGCCAGCAGTCCCCGGGGGGGGGCGGACACTGAAGCTTTCTTT | CASSPRGGADTEAFF
TRBJ1-2 | - | - | TRBV7-8 | TGTGCCAGCAGCCCGGGAGGGGCCGGTAACTATGGCTACACCTTC | CASSPGGAGNYGYTF